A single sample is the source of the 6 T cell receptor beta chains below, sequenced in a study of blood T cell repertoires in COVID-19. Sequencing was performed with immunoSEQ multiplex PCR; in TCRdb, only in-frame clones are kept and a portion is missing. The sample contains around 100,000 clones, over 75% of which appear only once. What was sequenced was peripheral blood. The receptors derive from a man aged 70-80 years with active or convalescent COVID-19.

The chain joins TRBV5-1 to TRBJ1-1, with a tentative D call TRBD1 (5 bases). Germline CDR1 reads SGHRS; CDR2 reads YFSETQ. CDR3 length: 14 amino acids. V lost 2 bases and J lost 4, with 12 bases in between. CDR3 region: CASSFQGGGTEAFF. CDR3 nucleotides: TGCGCCAGCAGCTTTCAGGGAGGAGGCACTGAAGCTTTCTTT.

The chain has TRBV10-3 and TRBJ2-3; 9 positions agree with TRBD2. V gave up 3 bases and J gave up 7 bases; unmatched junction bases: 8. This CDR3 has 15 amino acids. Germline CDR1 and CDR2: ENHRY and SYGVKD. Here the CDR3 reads CAISDPPSGEHTQYF. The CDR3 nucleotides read TGTGCCATCAGTGACCCCCCTAGCGGGGAGCATACGCAGTATTTT.

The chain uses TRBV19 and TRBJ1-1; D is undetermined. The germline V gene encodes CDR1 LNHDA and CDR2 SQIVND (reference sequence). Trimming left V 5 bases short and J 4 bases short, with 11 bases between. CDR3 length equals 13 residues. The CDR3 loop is CASSVNRGTEAFF. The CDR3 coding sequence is TGTGCCAGTAGTGTTAATCGGGGCACTGAAGCTTTCTTT.

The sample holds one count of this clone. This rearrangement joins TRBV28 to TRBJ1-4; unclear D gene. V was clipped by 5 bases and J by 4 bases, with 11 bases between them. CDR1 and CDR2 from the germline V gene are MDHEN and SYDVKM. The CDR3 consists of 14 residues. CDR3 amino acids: CASSLPDNNEKLFF. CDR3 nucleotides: TGTGCCAGCAGTCTGCCCGACAATAATGAAAAACTGTTTTTT.

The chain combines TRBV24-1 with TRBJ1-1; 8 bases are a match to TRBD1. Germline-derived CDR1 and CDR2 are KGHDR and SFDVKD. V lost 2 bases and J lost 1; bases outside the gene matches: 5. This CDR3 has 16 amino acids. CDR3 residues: CATSDSAGTGNTEAFF. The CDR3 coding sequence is TGTGCCACCAGTGATTCGGCCGGGACAGGGAACACTGAAGCTTTCTTT.

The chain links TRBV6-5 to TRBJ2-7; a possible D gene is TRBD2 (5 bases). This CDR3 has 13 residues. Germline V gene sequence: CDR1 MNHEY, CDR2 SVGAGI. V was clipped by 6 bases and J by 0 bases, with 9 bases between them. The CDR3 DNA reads TGTGCCAGCAGATCCAGCGGCTCCTACGAGCAGTACTTC. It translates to CASRSSGSYEQYF.